This T cell receptor beta chain comes out of a study of neurological immune-mediated disorders. MiXCR, run by TCRdb on the 5' RACE reads, gives a single entry per CDR3 protein. The profile covers 45,000 or so distinct CDR3 sequences, with approximately 3% appearing a single time and around 16% taken by the ten largest. This clonotype was observed at least ten times. Sequencing used PBMCs. This receptor was identified in a woman aged 45-59 years with multiple sclerosis.

The CDR3 region has the DNA TGCAGCGGCCTTCGGGGGGTTGACACTGAAGCTTTCTTT. Translating it yields CSGLRGVDTEAFF. The chain combines TRBV29-1 with TRBJ1-1; tentative D call: TRBD1 (5 bases). V shed 7 bases and J shed 3 bases, with 15 bases lying between them. The CDR3 covers 13 residues. The germline V gene has CDR1 SQVTM and CDR2 ANQGSEA.